A selection of T cell receptor beta chains follows, all from one sample in a study of blood T cell repertoires in COVID-19. Some clones are missing from TCRdb's copy, which holds only in-frame ones; the method was immunoSEQ multiplex PCR. Of around 270,000 clones in the sample, 88% were seen once. Sequenced input: PBMCs or T cells enriched from blood (not recorded which). The receptors were gathered from a woman between 35 and 50 years old who had been exposed to COVID-19. Each CDR3 is given with its conserved first and last residue. Fields, in order: V gene, J gene, D gene, clone size, CDR3 DNA, CDR3 protein. The D gene is left open where the match is weak. The size field is filled for only some rows; it gives once, few, many or a size class.

v_call: TRBV9
j_call: TRBJ2-3
d_call: -
clone_size: -
cdr3_nt: TGTGCCAGCAGCGCACCAACTTGGGGCACTCTCACAGATACGCAGTATTTT
cdr3_aa: CASSAPTWGTLTDTQYF

v_call: TRBV7-2
j_call: TRBJ1-4
d_call: TRBD1
clone_size: once
cdr3_nt: TGTGCCAGCAGCTTAGTCGCGACAGGGGGCGCAAATAGAGAAAAACTGTTTTTT
cdr3_aa: CASSLVATGGANREKLFF

v_call: TRBV27
j_call: TRBJ2-1
d_call: TRBD2
clone_size: -
cdr3_nt: TGTGCCAGCAGTTCTCTTAGCGGGAGGCAACACAATGAGCAGTTCTTC
cdr3_aa: CASSSLSGRQHNEQFF

v_call: TRBV11-2
j_call: TRBJ1-6
d_call: TRBD1
clone_size: -
cdr3_nt: TGTGCCAGCAGCTTTTGGACAGGGATGGATTCACCCCTCCACTTT
cdr3_aa: CASSFWTGMDSPLHF

v_call: TRBV4-1
j_call: TRBJ1-1
d_call: -
clone_size: -
cdr3_nt: TGCGCCAGCAGCCCCTATAACGGGGACACTGAAGCTTTCTTT
cdr3_aa: CASSPYNGDTEAFF

v_call: TRBV7-7
j_call: TRBJ2-1
d_call: TRBD2
clone_size: -
cdr3_nt: TGTGCTAGCAGCCCGGGGGGAGGCGTGCAGTTCTTC
cdr3_aa: CASSPGGGVQFF

v_call: TRBV28
j_call: TRBJ1-5
d_call: TRBD1
clone_size: -
cdr3_nt: TGTGCCAGCAGTTCCCGACAGGGGAGGCATTTT
cdr3_aa: CASSSRQGRHF

v_call: TRBV7-2
j_call: TRBJ1-1
d_call: -
clone_size: few
cdr3_nt: TGTGCCAGCAGCTTATTGGGCTATGGCACTGAAGCTTTCTTT
cdr3_aa: CASSLLGYGTEAFF

v_call: TRBV29-1
j_call: TRBJ1-1
d_call: -
clone_size: -
cdr3_nt: TGCAGCGTCGAAAGAGGTGAAGCTTTCTTT
cdr3_aa: CSVERGEAFF

v_call: TRBV6-5
j_call: TRBJ1-1
d_call: TRBD1
clone_size: -
cdr3_nt: TGTGCCAGCTCTAAGACAGGGGGGACTGAAGCTTTCTTT
cdr3_aa: CASSKTGGTEAFF

v_call: TRBV28
j_call: TRBJ1-2
d_call: -
clone_size: -
cdr3_nt: TGTGCCAGCAGTTTGATTCGGGGGTTTGATGGCTACACCTTC
cdr3_aa: CASSLIRGFDGYTF

v_call: TRBV28
j_call: TRBJ1-3
d_call: TRBD1
clone_size: once
cdr3_nt: TGTGCCAGCAGTTCCCAGGGGGCCTCCTCTGGAAACACCATATATTTT
cdr3_aa: CASSSQGASSGNTIYF